What follows is one T cell receptor (beta chain) and its context. Its antigen is still unknown. Per-base quality was not reported, and no clone a single base away is much larger than it. The donors belonged to the validation cohort of 120 subjects, which was separate from the approximately 700-subject first cohort. This record comes from a study of cytomegalovirus exposure and HLA in healthy donors (dated by TCRdb to 2017 to 2019). A note on the overall study: A later analysis indicated that the roughly 120 validation repertoires were generated on the platform also employed for the approximately 700 repertoires of the first cohort. The study was designed to test whether signatures of past pathogen exposure could be identified by cataloging public T cell receptors. High-throughput TCR immunosequencing, statistical association of individual TCRs with disease status, and machine learning were combined to predict cytomegalovirus infection status. Along with the approximately 670-subject first cohort, a separate validation cohort of over a hundred different subjects was used.

The germline V gene (reference sequence) provides CDR1 MNHEY and CDR2 SMNVEV. From its cysteine to its phenylalanine, the CDR3 spans 13 amino acids. Of all the DNA, just the CDR3 is kept, 39 bases in frame from base 1. V sheds 4 bases and J sheds 0 bases, leaving 5 bases between their ends. What the study reported, not specific to this receptor: A later analysis found that TCRs clustered in the first cohort also tended to co-occur in the approximately 120 validation repertoires, with just under 95% of cluster scores above 0. A later analysis had no HLA typing for the validation cohort, so co-occurrence there was scored across all 110 or so repertoires. Most TCR sequences were observed very rarely across donors, whereas some public TCRs were present in many individuals. The authors suggested that the approach could potentially be extended to other disease states and immunological phenotypes. In the study, approximately 150 TCR beta chains were listed as associated with cytomegalovirus. In vitro tests confirmed that three of the cytomegalovirus-associated TCR beta chains recognize cytomegalovirus antigens. The classifier was reported to diagnose cytomegalovirus status with high specificity and sensitivity in both the original cohort and the validation cohort.

The library was generated by the immunoSEQ multiplex PCR assay. On the authors' methods: A statistical classification framework was developed to diagnose cytomegalovirus status using the catalog of TCR beta chain sequences. TCRdb limited this immuneACCESS table to in-frame rearrangements with V and J called. A share of clones is missing; checked studies link under half to unresolved V genes, and the rest is unexplained. The D gene and trimming were derived from the DNA, and the V and J assignments and clone size from that table. A total of about 65,000 clones appear in this sample, approximately 94% of them only once. The ten largest clones capture 4% to 5.5% of the sample.

The rearranged segments are TRBV27 and TRBJ2-3, with the D gene not clear enough to name. The material sequenced was PBMCs. The sequence was collected from a man aged 18 to 30 in good health and CMV-seropositive. The sequence in DNA is TGTGCCAGCAGTTCCTCTAGCACAGATACGCAGTATTTT. This translates into CASSSSSTDTQYF.